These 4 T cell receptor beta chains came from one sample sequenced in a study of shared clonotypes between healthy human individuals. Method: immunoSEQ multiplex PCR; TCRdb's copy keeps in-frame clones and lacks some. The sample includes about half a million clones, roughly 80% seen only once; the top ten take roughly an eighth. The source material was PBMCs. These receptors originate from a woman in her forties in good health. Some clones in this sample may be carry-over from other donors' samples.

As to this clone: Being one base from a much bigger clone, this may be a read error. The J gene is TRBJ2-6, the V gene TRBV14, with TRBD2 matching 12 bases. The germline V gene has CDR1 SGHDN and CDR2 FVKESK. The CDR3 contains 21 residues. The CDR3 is CASGQGLRLAGALSGANVLTF. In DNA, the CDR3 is TGTGCCAGCGGCCAAGGGTTGCGACTAGCGGGAGCCCTCTCTGGGGCCAACGTCCTGACTTTC.

The chain's CDR3 is CASSLAGTSSRQYF. The CDR3, as DNA: TGCGCCAGCAGCTTGGCCGGGACCAGCTCGAGACAGTACTTC. This chain connects TRBV5-1 to TRBJ2-7; D assignment may be TRBD1 or TRBD2 (5 bases each). Germline V gene lookup returns CDR1 SGHRS and CDR2 YFSETQ. Trimming took 0 bases from V and 10 from J, leaving 17 bases between them. The CDR3 sequence is 14 residues long.

CDR3 in amino acids: CSGGQGRADTQYF. Written as DNA, the CDR3 is TGCAGCGGGGGGCAGGGGAGGGCAGATACGCAGTATTTT. This chain connects TRBV29-1 to TRBJ2-3, with D perhaps TRBD2 (7 bases). The V gene lost 7 bases and the J gene lost 4 bases, with 15 bases spanning the gap. CDR3 length: 13 amino acids. Germline V gives CDR1 SQVTM, CDR2 ANQGSEA.

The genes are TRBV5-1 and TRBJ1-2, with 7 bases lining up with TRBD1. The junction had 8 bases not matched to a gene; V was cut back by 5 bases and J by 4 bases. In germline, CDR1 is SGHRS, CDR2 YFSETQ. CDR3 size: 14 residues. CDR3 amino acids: CASRTGTEFYGYTF. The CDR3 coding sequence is TGCGCCAGCAGAACCGGGACAGAATTCTATGGCTACACCTTC.